This entry lists 7 T cell receptor beta chains sequenced from one sample in a study of cytomegalovirus exposure and HLA in healthy donors. The repertoire was sequenced with immunoSEQ multiplex PCR; TCRdb's copy has only in-frame clones and lacks some. The sample yields tens of thousands of clones, around 90% seen once. The sequenced material came from PBMCs. Receptors originate from a young woman in good health and CMV-seropositive.

The V call is TRBV19, the J call TRBJ1-1; maybe TRBD1 (5 bases). Germline CDR1 LNHDA, CDR2 SQIVND (reference sequence). CDR3 length: 17 residues. Between the trimmed V and J ends, which lost 3 bases and 0 bases, there was a span of 17 bases. The CDR3, as DNA: TGTGCCAGTAGTATTATAAGGGGAAGGAGTTTGAACACTGAAGCTTTCTTT. It is translated as CASSIIRGRSLNTEAFF.

The rearrangement joins TRBV2 to TRBJ1-5, with D hard to call. The CDR3 length is 13 residues. Germline V gives CDR1 SNHLY, CDR2 FYNNEI. V shed 5 bases and J shed 2 bases, with 7 bases lying between them. The CDR3 DNA sequence: TGTGCCAGCAGTTTACCGGGCAATCAGCCCCAGCATTTT. Its translation: CASSLPGNQPQHF.

The chain couples TRBV9 to TRBJ1-2, with D perhaps matching TRBD1 (5 bases). There are 16 residues in the CDR3. The germline V gene encodes CDR1 SGDLS and CDR2 YYNGEE. Between the trimmed V and J ends, which lost 4 bases and 0 bases, there was a span of 16 bases. In DNA form, the CDR3 reads TGTGCCAGCAGCCCCTCTCTGGGGGGGACTAACTATGGCTACACCTTC. Protein product: CASSPSLGGTNYGYTF. Variable domain in full (rest from reference TRBV9 and TRBJ1-2): DSGVTQTPKHLITATGQRVTLRCSPRSGDLSVYWYQQSLDQGLQFLIQYYNGEERAKGNILERFSAQQFPDLHSELNLSSLELGDSALYFCASSPSLGGTNYGYTFGSGTRLTVV.

This clone was counted a few times. This rearrangement joins TRBV4-3 to TRBJ2-1; TRBD2 matches at 8 bases. The V gene's germline CDR1 is LGHNA and CDR2 YSLEER. The CDR3 spans 16 residues. The V segment lost 0 bases and the J segment 9 bases; nucleotides outside the gene matches: 10. The CDR3 sequence: CASSQESAGGPSEQFF. CDR3 DNA: TGCGCCAGCAGCCAAGAGTCGGCGGGGGGCCCTAGTGAGCAGTTCTTC.

The chain carries TRBV6-1 and TRBJ2-7; 10 nucleotides match TRBD1. Germline V gene lookup returns CDR1 MNHNS and CDR2 SASEGT. The CDR3 is 14 amino acids. Unmatched junction bases numbered 2, after V lost 4 bases and J lost 2 bases. This chain's CDR3 is CASSGDRGPYEQYF. CDR3 DNA sequence: TGTGCCAGCAGTGGTGACAGGGGGCCCTACGAGCAGTACTTC.

DNA of the CDR3: TGTGCCAGTACGCAGGCACTGAACACTGAAGCTTTCTTT. This codes for CASTQALNTEAFF. The V call is TRBV19, the J call TRBJ1-1; D is unresolved. V was pared by 7 bases and J by 0 bases, with 9 bases between. Per germline, CDR1 LNHDA and CDR2 SQIVND (reference sequence). This CDR3 region has 13 residues.

This clone was found once. V and J are TRBV21-1 and TRBJ2-2; the listed D gene, TRBD1, was not tested against the DNA. TRBV21-1 is listed as a pseudogene. The CDR3 has 17 residues. Here the CDR3 DNA reads TGTGCCAGCAGCAAAGAGCCGACAGGGGGCCTCACCGGGGAGCTGTTTTTT. Amino acid sequence: CASSKEPTGGLTGELFF.